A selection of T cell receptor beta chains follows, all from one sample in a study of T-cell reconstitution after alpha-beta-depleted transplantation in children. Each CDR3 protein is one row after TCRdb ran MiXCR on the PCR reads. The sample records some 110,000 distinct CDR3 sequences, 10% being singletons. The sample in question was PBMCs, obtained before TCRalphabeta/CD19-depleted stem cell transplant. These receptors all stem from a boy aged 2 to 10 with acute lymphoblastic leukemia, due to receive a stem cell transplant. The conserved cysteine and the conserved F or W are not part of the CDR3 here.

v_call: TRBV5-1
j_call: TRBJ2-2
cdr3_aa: ASRPETTVNTGELF

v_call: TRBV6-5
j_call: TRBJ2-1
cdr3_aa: ASSYSLAGYNEQF

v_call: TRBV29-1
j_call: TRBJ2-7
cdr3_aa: SVEVSDHEQY

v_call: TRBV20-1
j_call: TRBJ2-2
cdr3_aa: SAPTGGAGELF

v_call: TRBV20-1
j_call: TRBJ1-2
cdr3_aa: SARDPGYGYT

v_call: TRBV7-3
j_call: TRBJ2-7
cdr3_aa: ASTDSQITGGEQY

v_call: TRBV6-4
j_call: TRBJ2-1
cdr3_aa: ASAPEGTYGNNEQF

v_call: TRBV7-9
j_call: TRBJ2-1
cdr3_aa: ASSLAGGRKF

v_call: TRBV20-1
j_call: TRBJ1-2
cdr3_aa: SARDFYGYT

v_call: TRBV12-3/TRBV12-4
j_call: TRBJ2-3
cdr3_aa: ASSLRGEPADTQY

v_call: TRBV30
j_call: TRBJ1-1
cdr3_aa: AFSEPGFMRTEAF

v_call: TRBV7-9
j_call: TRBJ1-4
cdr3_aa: ASSSSRGQNEKLF

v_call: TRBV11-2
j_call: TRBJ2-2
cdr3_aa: ASSPTETSGRSTRELF

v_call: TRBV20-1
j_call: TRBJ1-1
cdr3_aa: SARKTGMPEAF

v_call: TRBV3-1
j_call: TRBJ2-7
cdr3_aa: ASSRTGGLEQY

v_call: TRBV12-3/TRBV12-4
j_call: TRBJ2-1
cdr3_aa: ASSPGGAGDYEQF

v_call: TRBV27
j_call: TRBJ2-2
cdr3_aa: ASSLYASDTGELF

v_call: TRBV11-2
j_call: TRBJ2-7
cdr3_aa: ASTSRPGLAGVWSYEQY

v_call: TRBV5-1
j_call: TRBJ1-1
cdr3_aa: ASSLQGIAEAF

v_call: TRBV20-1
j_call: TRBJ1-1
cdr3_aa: SARGRGRAEAF

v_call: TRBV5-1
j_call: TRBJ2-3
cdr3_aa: ASSLRGLPTDTQY

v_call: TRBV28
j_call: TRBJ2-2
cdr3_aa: ASSWAGTKAGELF

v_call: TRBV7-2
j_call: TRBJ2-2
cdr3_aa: ASSSGLAGVGTGELF

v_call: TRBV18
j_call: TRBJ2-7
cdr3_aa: ASSRRNLAGAGVVFEQY

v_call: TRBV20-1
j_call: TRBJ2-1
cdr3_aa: SSQMRTSGFNEQF

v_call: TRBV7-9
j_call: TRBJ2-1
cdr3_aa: ASSPRTSVNEQF

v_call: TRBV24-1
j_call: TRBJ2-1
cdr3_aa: ATSPLSGAEQF

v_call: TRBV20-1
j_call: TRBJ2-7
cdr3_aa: SARGVTPYEQY

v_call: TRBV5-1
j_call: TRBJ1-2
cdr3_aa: ASSSDPGTARGYT

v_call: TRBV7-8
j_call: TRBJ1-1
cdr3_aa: ASSLGPRTNTEAF

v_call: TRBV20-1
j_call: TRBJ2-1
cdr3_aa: SARKQGLHNEQF

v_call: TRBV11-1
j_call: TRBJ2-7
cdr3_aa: ASSDPGTSLDTSIYEQY

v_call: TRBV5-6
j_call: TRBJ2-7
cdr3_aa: ASSSGTSGTEQY

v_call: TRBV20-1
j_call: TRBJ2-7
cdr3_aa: SASALAISSYEQY

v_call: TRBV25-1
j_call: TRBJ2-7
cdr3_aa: ASSDRSPKGHPRTSGPYEQY

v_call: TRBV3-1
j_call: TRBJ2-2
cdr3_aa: ASSPSGSRNTGELF

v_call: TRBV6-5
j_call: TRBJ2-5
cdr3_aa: ASSHPDREIEETQY

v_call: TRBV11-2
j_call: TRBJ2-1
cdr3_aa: ASRKRSNEQF

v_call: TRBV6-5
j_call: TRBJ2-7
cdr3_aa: ASSSRGTSGRGEQY

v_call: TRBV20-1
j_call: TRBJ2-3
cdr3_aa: SARWASTDTQY